The 30 T cell receptor beta chains below all came from one sample that was sequenced in a study of shared clonotypes between healthy human individuals (dated by TCRdb to 2020 to 2022). Library prep was done by the immunoSEQ multiplex PCR assay. Here the immuneACCESS table is served through TCRdb, limited to in-frame sequences with V and J called. Missing clones are a known gap in these copies; in checked studies unresolved V genes cover under half, and the rest lacks a known reason. The sample includes approximately 340,000 clones, with less than 85% observed a single time. 10% to 13% of the sample lies in the top ten. Input material: memory CD4+ T cells sorted from blood. The cell subset or site tag for this specimen amounts to: CD45RA-negative fraction. The receptors were gathered from a man younger than 45 in good health.

DNA of the CDR3: TGCGCCAGCAGCTTGGGACTAGCGGGAGGATCCACGGATACGCAGTATTTT. It is translated as CASSLGLAGGSTDTQYF. The rearrangement uses TRBV5-1 and TRBJ2-3; TRBD2 agrees at 13 bases. CDR3 size: 17 residues. The J segment lost 6 bases and the V segment lost 0 bases, leaving 7 bases of the junction unmatched. CDR1 SGHRS and CDR2 YFSETQ come from the germline V gene.

This clone came up once. This chain links TRBV5-8 with TRBJ1-5, with no clear D. The CDR3 sequence is 13 residues long. CDR1 is SGHTS, CDR2 YDEGEE, per germline. Deletions cut 6 bases from V and 7 bases from J, with 14 bases between. The CDR3 here is CASTPPEHQPQHF. The CDR3 DNA is TGTGCCAGCACCCCGCCGGAGCACCAGCCCCAGCATTTT.

The CDR3 region has the DNA TGCGCCAGCAGCCAAGCTGAAGGGAGCTCCTATGGCTACACCTTC. As protein: CASSQAEGSSYGYTF. The V call is TRBV4-1, the J call TRBJ1-2; D not certain. Germline V gene data show CDR1 as MGHRA and CDR2 as YSYEKL. V dropped 1 base and J dropped 4 bases, with 13 bases sitting between them. The CDR3 extends over 15 amino acids.

There are a few counts of this clone. V and J are TRBV9 and TRBJ1-1; D might be TRBD1 (5 bases). Trimming removed 5 bases at V and 2 bases at J, with 13 bases between. Germline lookup yields CDR1 SGDLS and CDR2 YYNGEE. CDR3 length equals 14 residues. CDR3 nucleotides: TGTGCCAGCAGTGAGACAGCAGAAAACACTGAAGCTTTCTTT. Residues: CASSETAENTEAFF.

This rearrangement joins TRBV5-1 to TRBJ2-7, with D possibly matching TRBD1 (6 bases). The V gene's germline CDR1 is SGHRS and CDR2 YFSETQ. V was trimmed by 4 bases and J by 5 bases, leaving 22 bases between them. CDR3 size: 16 residues. CDR3 protein: CASSKGRGGSSDEQYF. As DNA, the CDR3 is TGCGCCAGCAGCAAAGGCCGAGGGGGTTCGTCGGACGAGCAGTACTTC.

This chain joins TRBV7-2 and TRBJ2-1; D not certain. The germline V and J ends were trimmed by 0 bases and 3 bases, with 0 bases remaining between them. Germline V gives CDR1 SGHTA, CDR2 FQGNSA. This CDR3 is 12 amino acids long. CDR3 protein: CASSLAYNEQFF. CDR3 in DNA: TGTGCCAGCAGCTTAGCCTACAATGAGCAGTTCTTC.

This clone was counted a single time. The chain has TRBV19 and TRBJ1-5, with D perhaps matching TRBD1 (6 bases). V was trimmed by 8 bases and J by 1 base, leaving 21 bases between them. Germline values: CDR1 LNHDA, CDR2 SQIVND (reference sequence). The CDR3 has 17 residues. CDR3 sequence (DNA): TGTGCCAGTGTTAAGAGGGACAACCTAAGGAGCAATCAGCCCCAGCATTTT. Encoded protein: CASVKRDNLRSNQPQHF.

About this clone itself: Its ends do not fully match the called genes, so a read error is possible. The genes are TRBV2 and TRBJ1-2; 9 bases are a match to TRBD1. The CDR3 contains 11 residues. Per germline, CDR1 SNHLY and CDR2 FYNNEI. The CDR3 sequence: CASRGDRDPSF. Here the CDR3 DNA reads TGTGCCAGCAGGGGGGACAGGGACCCCTCCTTC.

This clone occurred many times. The chain is built from TRBV2 and TRBJ1-1; D gene unclear. Per germline, CDR1 SNHLY and CDR2 FYNNEI. Trimming removed 2 bases from V and 1 base from J, with 5 bases in between. This CDR3 comprises 13 residues. In nucleotides, the CDR3 is TGTGCCAGCAGTGAATTCGGGAACACTGAAGCTTTCTTT. This sequence encodes CASSEFGNTEAFF.

The CDR3: CASSFPLADTGELFF. The CDR3 nucleotides are TGTGCCAGCAGTTTCCCCCTAGCGGACACCGGGGAGCTGTTTTTT. The chain carries TRBV28 and TRBJ2-2; TRBD2 agrees at 7 bases. V gave up 3 bases and J gave up 3 bases; unmatched junction bases: 4. Germline loops: CDR1 MDHEN, CDR2 SYDVKM. The CDR3 is 15 amino acids.

As concerns this clone: The same CDR3 can be traced to other DNA sequences in this sample. This rearrangement joins TRBV6-1 to TRBJ2-7, with TRBD1 identical over 10 bases. This CDR3 is built from 14 residues. Losses at the gene ends were 3 bases for V and 4 bases for J; bases not matched to a gene: 3. Germline lookup yields CDR1 MNHNS and CDR2 SASEGT. The CDR3 bases are TGTGCCAGCAGTGACTGGGGACAGGGGTACGAGCAGTACTTC. Protein sequence: CASSDWGQGYEQYF.

V usage is TRBV2 and J usage is TRBJ2-3, with 11 nucleotides matching TRBD2. Germline CDR1 and CDR2: SNHLY and FYNNEI. V lost 4 bases to trimming and J lost 4 bases; unmatched junction nucleotides: 1. This CDR3 has 14 amino acids. CDR3 residues: CASSVSGRADTQYF. The CDR3 DNA sequence: TGTGCCAGCAGTGTTAGCGGGAGGGCAGATACGCAGTATTTT.

This clone was observed once. V gene TRBV6-1 combines with J gene TRBJ2-1; D is perhaps TRBD2 (6 bases). The CDR3 length is 14 residues. V was cut by 8 bases and J by 1 base, with 12 bases left in between. CDR1 MNHNS and CDR2 SASEGT come from the germline V gene. CDR3 DNA: TGTGCCAGCTACGGGACTGGTTCCTACAATGAGCAGTTCTTC. Its translation: CASYGTGSYNEQFF.

V gene TRBV11-3 combines with J gene TRBJ2-5; D unclear. The CDR3 covers 13 residues. V was shortened by 0 bases and J by 2 bases, with 4 bases between the two germline ends. Germline V gene sequence: CDR1 SGHNT, CDR2 YENEEA. DNA for the CDR3: TGTGCCAGCAGCTTAGAACAACAAGAGACCCAGTACTTC. Its translation: CASSLEQQETQYF.

This rearrangement joins TRBV5-1 to TRBJ1-2; tentative D call: TRBD1 (5 bases). The CDR3 sequence is 15 residues long. V lost 3 bases and J lost 7, with 19 bases in between. Germline values: CDR1 SGHRS, CDR2 YFSETQ. The CDR3 is CASSSGWEGVAGYTF. DNA of the CDR3: TGCGCCAGCAGCTCGGGATGGGAAGGGGTAGCTGGCTACACCTTC. Combining the CDR3 with reference TRBV5-1 and TRBJ1-2 gives the whole variable domain KAGVTQTPRYLIKTRGQQVTLSCSPISGHRSVSWYQQTPGQGLQFLFEYFSETQRNKGNFPGRFSGRQFSNSRSEMNVSTLELGDSALYLCASSSGWEGVAGYTFGSGTRLTVV.

The CDR3 DNA sequence: TGTGCCATCAAGGACTACAGGGCCGAGCAGTACTTC. This translates into CAIKDYRAEQYF. This chain links TRBV10-3 with TRBJ2-7; D is possibly TRBD1 or TRBD2 (6 bases each). Germline lookup yields CDR1 ENHRY and CDR2 SYGVKD. V lost 7 bases, J lost 6 bases, and 13 bases lay in between. The CDR3 length is 12 residues.

The chain combines TRBV18 with TRBJ2-5; D gene ambiguous. The CDR3 length is 16 residues. Germline lookup yields CDR1 KGHSH and CDR2 LQKENI. V lost 1 base to trimming and J lost 2 bases, with 14 bases between them. The CDR3 nucleotides are TGTGCCAGCTCACCACTGCAGGCGGCAGATCAAGAGACCCAGTACTTC. It yields the protein CASSPLQAADQETQYF. The variable domain in full, completed from reference TRBV18 and TRBJ2-5, reads NAGVMQNPRHLVRRRGQEARLRCSPMKGHSHVYWYRQLPEEGLKFMVYLQKENIIDESGMPKERFSAEFPKEGPSILRIQQVVRGDSAAYFCASSPLQAADQETQYFGPGTRLLVL.

The CDR3 DNA sequence: TGTGCCAGCAGCAAATCTCTTGAAAGGGCTAGCGGGAGGAAAGTCTACAATGAGCAGTTCTTC. Amino acids: CASSKSLERASGRKVYNEQFF. V and J are TRBV21-1 and TRBJ2-1; the table's TRBD2 call for D was not verified on the DNA. TRBV21-1 is recorded as a pseudogene. This CDR3 region has 21 residues.

V is TRBV6-9 and J is TRBJ2-1; 13 nucleotides agree with TRBD2. The CDR3 has 20 amino acids. The germline gives CDR1 MNHGY, CDR2 SVAAGI. V gave up 0 bases and J gave up 2 bases; unmatched junction bases: 10. DNA for the CDR3: TGTGCCAGCAGTTATTCTCCCCGCCGACTAGCGGGAGGACCCTACAATGAGCAGTTCTTC. Encoded protein: CASSYSPRRLAGGPYNEQFF.

The chain combines TRBV7-9 with TRBJ2-2; D is undetermined. Germline V CDR1 and CDR2: SEHNR, FQNEAQ (reference sequence). Trimming removed 4 bases at V and 4 bases at J, with 4 bases between. The CDR3 has 12 residues. CDR3 protein: CASSYSTGELFF. The CDR3 DNA follows: TGTGCCAGCAGCTATTCCACCGGGGAGCTGTTTTTT. The full variable domain, its missing parts supplied by reference TRBV7-9 and TRBJ2-2, is DTGVSQNPRHKITKRGQNVTFRCDPISEHNRLYWYRQTLGQGPEFLTYFQNEAQLEKSRLLSDRFSAERPKGSFSTLEIQRTEQGDSAMYLCASSYSTGELFFGEGSRLTVL.

The rearrangement uses TRBV7-6 and TRBJ1-1; D gene unclear. This CDR3 is built from 13 residues. CDR1 and CDR2 (germline): SGHVS, FNYEAQ. Trimming removed 5 bases from V and 8 bases from J, with 15 bases in between. As DNA, the CDR3 is TGTGCCAGCAGCGTAAGAGCCGATTCCGAAGCTTTCTTT. As protein: CASSVRADSEAFF.

The chain couples TRBV7-9 to TRBJ1-5; D is possibly TRBD1 (6 bases). CDR1 and CDR2 (germline): SEHNR, FQNEAQ (reference sequence). CDR3 length equals 17 residues. V lost 4 bases to trimming and J lost 5 bases, with 21 bases between them. CDR3 DNA sequence: TGTGCCAGCAGCTCTTTCTTTGCCAACAGGGCTGATCAGCCCCAGCATTTT. Translation gives CASSSFFANRADQPQHF.

The chain links TRBV7-2 to TRBJ1-2; D is unclear. The CDR3 length is 14 residues. Germline V gene sequence: CDR1 SGHTA, CDR2 FQGNSA. V was cut by 1 base and J by 0 bases, with 6 bases left in between. CDR3 sequence reads: CASSLDPANYGYTF. The CDR3 DNA is TGTGCCAGCAGCTTAGACCCGGCTAACTATGGCTACACCTTC.

The V and J genes are TRBV4-3 and TRBJ2-5; a possible D gene is TRBD2 (6 bases). The DNA end is more similar to TRBJ2-7, so the J call may be wrong. The V gene's germline CDR1 is LGHNA and CDR2 YSLEER. The CDR3 is made up of 15 amino acids. The DNA for the CDR3 is TGCGCCAGCAGCCAAGTAGGGAGGTTGCGGTACGAGCAGTACTTC. It specifies CASSQVGRLRYEQYF.

V and J are TRBV28 and TRBJ2-7, with 11 bases that match TRBD2. Germline-derived CDR1 and CDR2 are MDHEN and SYDVKM. The V and J ends lost 5 bases and 5 bases, in that order; junction bases with no gene match: 29. The CDR3 loop spans 22 amino acids. CDR3 in DNA: TGTGCCAGCAGTCTATCCCCCACCTTACTAGCGGGAGTCCGTAAAGAGAGCGACGAGCAGTACTTC. It yields the protein CASSLSPTLLAGVRKESDEQYF.

The chain carries TRBV19 and TRBJ2-7; perhaps TRBD1 as D (5 bases). CDR3 length: 14 residues. V lost 7 bases, J lost 5 bases, and 18 bases lay in between. Germline V gene lookup returns CDR1 LNHDA and CDR2 SQIVND (reference sequence). The CDR3, as DNA: TGTGCCAGTAAACCTCACCAGGGTTTTAACGAGCAGTACTTC. Encoded protein: CASKPHQGFNEQYF.

This rearrangement joins TRBV4-3 to TRBJ1-4, with a possible D match to TRBD1 (5 bases). CDR3 length: 14 amino acids. Trimming cost V 8 bases and J 6 bases, with 16 bases left between them. Germline V gene data show CDR1 as LGHNA and CDR2 as YSLEER. CDR3 sequence (DNA): TGCGCCAGCGGGGGGGGTGTGGGGTATGAAAAACTGTTTTTT. This translates into CASGGGVGYEKLFF.

The genes are TRBV6-1 and TRBJ1-4, with D possibly TRBD1 on 5 matching bases. The CDR3 consists of 15 residues. Trimming stripped 1 base from V and 8 bases from J, with 14 bases between. CDR1 and CDR2 from the germline V gene are MNHNS and SASEGT. CDR3 in DNA: TGTGCCAGCAGTGAAGTGGGGGGGATCGGAGAAAAACTGTTTTTT. It is translated as CASSEVGGIGEKLFF.

J is TRBJ2-2 and V is TRBV4-3; TRBD2 aligns across 9 bases. CDR3 length: 15 residues. Trimming cost V 3 bases and J 6 bases; bases outside gene matches: 5. CDR1 and CDR2 (germline): LGHNA, YSLEER. The CDR3 spells CASSQLAGVAGELFF. The CDR3 nucleotides read TGCGCCAGCAGCCAGTTAGCGGGAGTGGCCGGGGAGCTGTTTTTT.

The chain is built from TRBV11-3 and TRBJ1-6; TRBD1 is a possible D gene (6 bases). Germline loops: CDR1 SGHNT, CDR2 YENEEA. Trimming cost V 5 bases and J 5 bases, with 7 bases left between them. The CDR3 totals 13 residues. DNA for the CDR3: TGTGCCAGCAGCCAGGGGAATAATTCACCCCTCCACTTT. Translating gives CASSQGNNSPLHF.